This TCR beta chain was observed in a study of OX40 agonist ivuxolimab in advanced cancers. With respect to this clone: Its antigen is still unknown.

Sampled blood was obtained at baseline, cycle 4 day 1, and cycle 7 day 1. Per germline, CDR1 GTSNPN and CDR2 SVGIG (reference sequence). The CDR3 length is 17 residues. With V trimmed by 2 bases and J by 4 bases, 13 bases remained unmatched. General observations from the study: Normalized T-cell clonal expansion was also low in a subset of nonresponders. CD8+ T cells showed, on average, more clonal expansion than CD4+ cells. Researchers did not establish what antigens the expanded peripheral T cells target.

The table came from immunoSEQ multiplex PCR; TCRdb's copy has only in-frame clones and leaves some out. The sample has 65,000 to 100,000 clones, about nine tenths seen once. The chain has TRBV30 and TRBJ2-1; TRBD2 aligns across 8 bases. This sequence originates from an adult with an advanced solid tumor such as melanoma, head and neck, liver or kidney cancer. The specimen was CD4+ or CD8+ T cells sorted from blood, collected in a trial of the OX40 agonist ivuxolimab. CDR3 bases: TGTGCCTGGAGTCCCAAGGTCAGCGGGAGACAGTACAATGAGCAGTTCTTC. This codes for CAWSPKVSGRQYNEQFF.